This entry lists 30 T cell receptor beta chains sequenced from one sample in a study of cytomegalovirus exposure and HLA in healthy donors. Clones were sequenced by immunoSEQ multiplex PCR, and TCRdb holds only the in-frame ones, with some missing. The table lists some 320,000 clones, around 90% of them singletons. Sequenced sample: PBMCs. Receptor source: a woman aged 30 to 39 in good health and CMV-seropositive.

This sequence joins TRBV9 and TRBJ2-1; 7 positions agree with TRBD1. J was trimmed by 8 bases and V by 3 bases; bases with no gene match: 5. The CDR3 sequence is 13 residues long. Looked up from germline, CDR1 is SGDLS and CDR2 is YYNGEE. CDR3 loop: CASSDDRDHEQFF. The CDR3 nucleotides are TGTGCCAGCAGCGACGACAGGGACCATGAGCAGTTCTTC.

V and J are TRBV6-5 and TRBJ2-4; no clear D. Germline V lookup: CDR1 MNHEY, CDR2 SVGAGI. The V end was cut by 7 bases, the J end by 0 bases, with 10 bases between. CDR3 length: 14 amino acids. CDR3 nucleotides: TGTGCCAGCAACTCACACCTAGCCAAAAACATTCAGTACTTC. Translating it yields CASNSHLAKNIQYF.

This clone was recorded once. The rearrangement joins TRBV28 to TRBJ2-2; no definite D call. The CDR3 has 15 amino acids. Germline CDR1 MDHEN, CDR2 SYDVKM. The V end was cut by 0 bases, the J end by 3 bases, with 8 bases between. The CDR3 DNA reads as TGTGCCAGCAGTTTATGGACACTCGACACCGGGGAGCTGTTTTTT. It is translated as CASSLWTLDTGELFF.

The J gene is TRBJ2-5, the V gene TRBV19; tentative D call: TRBD1 (5 bases). Germline values: CDR1 LNHDA, CDR2 SQIVND (reference sequence). There are 14 residues in the CDR3. Trimming took off 10 bases at V and 5 bases at J, with 20 bases between the two ends. The CDR3 here is CAIKPTVLDETQYF. CDR3 bases: TGTGCCATTAAGCCGACAGTCCTTGATGAGACCCAGTACTTC.

In DNA, the CDR3 is TGCGCCAGCAGCCCACCCGGCGGGGTTGGCTACGAGCAGTACTTC. This encodes CASSPPGGVGYEQYF. This chain connects TRBV4-1 to TRBJ2-7; D possibly corresponds to TRBD2 (6 bases). In germline, CDR1 is MGHRA, CDR2 YSYEKL. This CDR3 comprises 15 residues. V was clipped by 4 bases and J by 3 bases, with 16 bases between them.

This clone was seen only once. This chain uses TRBV9 with TRBJ2-1, with a possible D match to TRBD1 (6 bases). The CDR3 length is 16 residues. Trimming shortened V by 2 bases and J by 4 bases, and 16 bases separated the two germline ends. From germline, CDR1 is SGDLS and CDR2 YYNGEE. The CDR3 loop reads CASSVRGDRSYNEQFF. CDR3 DNA sequence: TGTGCCAGCAGCGTCAGGGGCGACAGGTCTTACAATGAGCAGTTCTTC.

The chain has TRBV11-2 and TRBJ1-1; D remains unclear. V dropped 5 bases and J dropped 3 bases, with 16 bases sitting between them. This CDR3 is built from 15 residues. Per germline, CDR1 SGHAT and CDR2 FQNNGV. The CDR3 loop is CASSTRPDVDTEAFF. Written as DNA, the CDR3 is TGTGCCAGCAGCACAAGACCGGATGTCGACACTGAAGCTTTCTTT.

V gene TRBV4-3 combines with J gene TRBJ1-1; the match to TRBD1 covers 9 bases. In germline, CDR1 is LGHNA, CDR2 YSLEER. After removal of 3 bases from V and 9 bases from J, the junction contained 8 bases not matched to a gene. The length of the CDR3 is 14 residues. The CDR3 loop is CASSHHDGTGQAFF. In DNA form, the CDR3 reads TGCGCCAGCAGCCACCACGACGGGACAGGGCAAGCTTTCTTT.

This rearrangement joins TRBV2 to TRBJ2-7, with 11 nucleotides matching TRBD1. Germline V gene sequence: CDR1 SNHLY, CDR2 FYNNEI. The CDR3 length is 14 residues. V was pared by 5 bases and J by 7 bases, with 7 bases of the junction left unmatched. The CDR3 protein is CASSRDRGSREQYF. DNA of the CDR3: TGTGCCAGCAGTCGGGACAGGGGGTCTCGTGAGCAGTACTTC.

The chain uses TRBV7-9 and TRBJ2-3; 10 nucleotides match TRBD2. Germline loops: CDR1 SEHNR, CDR2 FQNEAQ (reference sequence). The CDR3 has 17 amino acids. After removal of 8 bases from V and 2 bases from J, the junction contained 13 bases not matched to a gene. CDR3 residues: CASRLRASGRFTDTQYF. DNA of the CDR3: TGTGCCAGCCGCCTCCGGGCTAGCGGGAGATTCACAGATACGCAGTATTTT.

The rearrangement links TRBV12-5 to TRBJ2-5; 11 bases are shared with TRBD1. The germline V gene encodes CDR1 LGHNT and CDR2 FRNRAP. The CDR3 length is 14 residues. V shed 5 bases and J 1 base; nucleotides not matched to a gene: 0. The DNA of the CDR3 is TGTGCTAGTGGTGGACAGGGGGCCCAAGAGACCCAGTACTTC. This translates into CASGGQGAQETQYF.

The rearrangement links TRBV27 to TRBJ1-2; a weak D match, TRBD1 (5 bases). Germline V gene lookup returns CDR1 MNHEY and CDR2 SMNVEV (reference sequence). This CDR3 is 15 amino acids long. Trimming shortened V by 1 base and J by 2 bases, and 11 bases separated the two germline ends. The CDR3 DNA follows: TGTGCCAGCAGTTTATTGGGACTGCAGAACTATGGCTACACCTTC. The encoded protein is CASSLLGLQNYGYTF.

In its sample, this clone was seen once. The CDR3: CASSPPSHEQFF. CDR3 DNA: TGTGCCAGCAGCCCCCCGTCCCATGAGCAGTTCTTC. The chain combines TRBV6-5 with TRBJ2-1, with no clear D. CDR1 is MNHEY, CDR2 SVGAGI, per germline. The V and J ends lost 6 bases and 8 bases respectively, with 11 bases between them. The CDR3 loop spans 12 amino acids.

As DNA, the CDR3 is TGTGCCTGGGCAGAAGGTGGTTGGAGCAATCAGCCCCAGCATTTT. Its translation: CAWAEGGWSNQPQHF. This chain joins TRBV30 and TRBJ1-5; D not certain. From germline, CDR1 is GTSNPN and CDR2 SVGIG (reference sequence). The germline V and J ends were trimmed by 5 bases and 1 base, with 15 bases remaining between them. The CDR3 contains 15 residues.

The chain uses TRBV5-1 and TRBJ1-3; the D gene is possibly TRBD1 (5 bases). Germline V gene data show CDR1 as SGHRS and CDR2 as YFSETQ. V was pared by 0 bases and J by 1 base, with 14 bases between. This CDR3 comprises 17 residues. CDR3 coding DNA: TGCGCCAGCAGCTTGGCCCCCTTGGGGGGGTCTGGAAACACCATATATTTT. Protein sequence: CASSLAPLGGSGNTIYF.

The chain links TRBV7-7 to TRBJ2-2, with unresolved D. Germline V gives CDR1 SSHAT, CDR2 FNYEAQ (reference sequence). This CDR3 comprises 17 residues. V was trimmed by 1 base and J by 0 bases, leaving 12 bases between them. The CDR3 DNA reads TGTGCCAGCAGCTTAGGGTCGTCGCTGACGAACACCGGGGAGCTGTTTTTT. Translation gives CASSLGSSLTNTGELFF. Full variable domain (missing parts from reference TRBV7-7 and TRBJ2-2): GAGVSQSPRYKVTKRGQDVTLRCDPISSHATLYWYQQALGQGPEFLTYFNYEAQPDKSGLPSDRFSAERPEGSISTLTIQRTEQRDSAMYRCASSLGSSLTNTGELFFGEGSRLTVL.

This clone is a singleton in its sample. The genes are TRBV2 and TRBJ2-5, with 7 positions matching TRBD2. Per the germline V gene, CDR1 is SNHLY and CDR2 is FYNNEI. The CDR3 extends over 15 amino acids. The ends lost 2 bases at V and 6 bases at J; junction bases unmatched: 9. CDR3 bases: TGTGCCAGCAGTGAAATGCTAGCGGTGGGTCAGACCCAGTACTTC. Encoded protein: CASSEMLAVGQTQYF.

In DNA form, the CDR3 reads TGTGCCAGCAGCCTGGACAACTACAATGAGCAGTTCTTC. Its translation: CASSLDNYNEQFF. The V gene is TRBV13, the J gene TRBJ2-1; possible D gene TRBD1, 5 bases. This CDR3 comprises 13 residues. V lost 5 bases to trimming and J lost 3 bases, with 8 bases between them. Germline lookup yields CDR1 PRHDT and CDR2 FYEKMQ (reference sequence).

The genes are TRBV28 and TRBJ2-7; 8 bases agree with TRBD1. The CDR3 covers 14 residues. CDR1 and CDR2 (germline): MDHEN, SYDVKM. The junction had 11 bases not matched to a gene; V was cut back by 8 bases and J by 5 bases. The CDR3 DNA reads TGTGCCAGCGGCCAGGGGGCTTGGCGCGACGAGCAGTACTTC. It codes for CASGQGAWRDEQYF.

This chain connects TRBV10-2 to TRBJ2-5; 13 positions match TRBD2. This CDR3 has 18 amino acids. The V and J ends lost 0 bases and 4 bases, in that order; junction bases with no gene match: 8. Germline V gene lookup returns CDR1 WSHSY and CDR2 SAAADI. The CDR3 DNA is TGCGCCAGCAGTGAGTCCCGGACTAGCGGGGGAAGGGGAGAGACCCAGTACTTC. Translation: CASSESRTSGGRGETQYF.

The chain joins TRBV4-2 to TRBJ2-1; 10 nucleotides agree with TRBD2. Germline loops: CDR1 LGHNA, CDR2 YNFKEQ. The CDR3 covers 17 residues. V gave up 0 bases and J gave up 2 bases; unmatched junction bases: 4. The CDR3 DNA reads TGTGCCAGCAGCCAAGATGAAGCGGGAGGGCCCTACAATGAGCAGTTCTTC. Protein sequence: CASSQDEAGGPYNEQFF.

V is TRBV6-1 and J is TRBJ1-1; D is undetermined. V dropped 3 bases and J dropped 11 bases, with 16 bases sitting between them. The CDR3 spans 13 residues. Germline V gene lookup returns CDR1 MNHNS and CDR2 SASEGT. This CDR3 reads CASSDVDPLGAFF. CDR3 bases: TGTGCCAGCAGTGATGTGGACCCCCTAGGGGCTTTCTTT.

The V and J genes are TRBV14 and TRBJ1-2; D perhaps matches TRBD1 (6 bases). Germline V lookup: CDR1 SGHDN, CDR2 FVKESK. Between the trimmed V and J ends, which lost 2 bases and 3 bases, there was a span of 10 bases. This CDR3 spans 14 amino acids. Here the CDR3 DNA reads TGTGCCAGCAGCCAATTTGGGGGGCACTATGGCTACACCTTC. Translation: CASSQFGGHYGYTF. Full variable domain (missing parts from reference TRBV14 and TRBJ1-2): EAGVTQFPSHSVIEKGQTVTLRCDPISGHDNLYWYRRVMGKEIKFLLHFVKESKQDESGMPNNRFLAERTGGTYSTLKVQPAELEDSGVYFCASSQFGGHYGYTFGSGTRLTVV.

This chain uses TRBV5-1 with TRBJ2-7, with a weak D call TRBD1 (5 bases). V lost 0 bases, J lost 0 bases, and 16 bases lay in between. The CDR3 is 17 amino acids. Germline V CDR1 and CDR2: SGHRS, YFSETQ. CDR3 nucleotide sequence: TGCGCCAGCAGCTTGGACCCAAACAGGATCCCCTCCTACGAGCAGTACTTC. Translating gives CASSLDPNRIPSYEQYF.

This clone was found once. The chain couples TRBV9 to TRBJ2-7; a weak D match, TRBD1 (5 bases). CDR1 SGDLS and CDR2 YYNGEE come from the germline V gene. This CDR3 has 16 amino acids. V was trimmed by 3 bases and J by 3 bases, leaving 19 bases between them. Here the CDR3 DNA reads TGTGCCAGCAGCGCTCGCTCTTTTCGCAGGGACTACGAGCAGTACTTC. Its translation is CASSARSFRRDYEQYF.

The chain employs TRBV10-3 and TRBJ2-1; D might be TRBD1 (6 bases). Between the trimmed V and J ends, which lost 6 bases and 10 bases, there was a span of 16 bases. CDR1 and CDR2 from the germline V gene are ENHRY and SYGVKD. The CDR3 is 13 amino acids. In nucleotides, the CDR3 is TGTGCCATCAGCAGGGGCACTGGGCGCGAGCAGTTCTTC. This codes for CAISRGTGREQFF.

The chain combines TRBV27 with TRBJ2-5, with TRBD1 as a possible D gene (5 bases). CDR3 length: 13 amino acids. Germline V gives CDR1 MNHEY, CDR2 SMNVEV (reference sequence). Trimming took 5 bases from V and 6 from J, leaving 13 bases between them. CDR3 sequence: CASSRQYEKTQYF. The DNA of the CDR3 is TGTGCCAGCAGTCGACAGTACGAAAAGACCCAGTACTTC.

This clone appeared once. The chain joins TRBV27 to TRBJ1-1; 8 positions match TRBD1. Germline assignment: CDR1 MNHEY and CDR2 SMNVEV (reference sequence). This CDR3 spans 15 amino acids. J gave up 5 bases and V 6 bases, and 11 bases lay outside the gene matches. The CDR3 DNA reads TGTGCCAGCAGCCGAGAACAGGGGGTTGGGACTGAAGCTTTCTTT. Its protein product is CASSREQGVGTEAFF.

The V and J genes are TRBV19 and TRBJ1-5; D is perhaps TRBD1 (5 bases). The CDR3 consists of 16 residues. Trimming removed 4 bases at V and 3 bases at J, with 16 bases between. Germline CDR1 and CDR2: LNHDA and SQIVND (reference sequence). CDR3 region: CASSTLLGGTNQPQHF. In DNA form, the CDR3 reads TGTGCCAGTAGTACCTTACTAGGAGGGACCAATCAGCCCCAGCATTTT. Looking up the rest from reference TRBV19 and TRBJ1-5 gives the full variable domain: DGGITQSPKYLFRKEGQNVTLSCEQNLNHDAMYWYRQDPGQGLRLIYYSQIVNDFQKGDIAEGYSVSREKKESFPLTVTSAQKNPTAFYLCASSTLLGGTNQPQHFGDGTRLSIL.

V usage is TRBV13 and J usage is TRBJ1-2; a possible D gene is TRBD1 (6 bases). The CDR3 length is 13 residues. CDR1 is PRHDT and CDR2 is FYEKMQ in the germline V gene (reference sequence). V gave up 5 bases and J gave up 8 bases, with 15 bases separating them. CDR3: CASSQGRFGGYTF. The CDR3 coding sequence is TGTGCCAGCAGCCAGGGGCGGTTTGGCGGCTACACCTTC.